The present T cell receptor beta chain was sequenced within a study of blood T cell repertoires in COVID-19. The wider study: Sources were T cells, B-cell-depleted T cells, or PBMCs; the material itself was cDNA or gDNA.

This CDR3 has 13 residues. V trimming: 3 bases; J trimming: 2 bases; junction bases outside the gene matches: 2. Germline CDR1 is DFQATT and CDR2 is SNEGSKA (reference sequence). Produced via immunoSEQ multiplex PCR; TCRdb's table is partial and in-frame only. The sample has 150,000 to 200,000 clones; more than 75% are singletons. This chain connects TRBV20-1 to TRBJ2-7; 9 bases line up with TRBD2. Sequencing was carried out using peripheral blood. The clonotype comes from a woman between 50 and 59 years old with COVID-19, enrolled during active disease. Here the CDR3 reads CSASASGAYEQYF. CDR3 bases: TGCAGTGCTAGTGCTAGCGGGGCCTACGAGCAGTACTTC.